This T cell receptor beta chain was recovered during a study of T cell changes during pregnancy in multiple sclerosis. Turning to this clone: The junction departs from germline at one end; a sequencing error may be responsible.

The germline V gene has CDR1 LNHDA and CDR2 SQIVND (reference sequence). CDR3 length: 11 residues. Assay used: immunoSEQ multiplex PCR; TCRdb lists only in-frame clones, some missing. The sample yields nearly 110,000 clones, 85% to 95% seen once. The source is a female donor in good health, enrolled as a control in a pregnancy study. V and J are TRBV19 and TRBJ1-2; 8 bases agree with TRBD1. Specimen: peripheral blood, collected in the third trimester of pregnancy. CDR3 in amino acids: CATSDRAVRAF. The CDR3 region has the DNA TGTGCCACCTCGGACAGGGCAGTTCGGGCCTTC.